This note documents a single T cell receptor beta chain sequence. The antigen is unknown. Germline-derived CDR1 and CDR2 are SGHRS and YFSETQ. The ends lost 2 bases at V and 8 bases at J; junction bases unmatched: 10. The CDR3 loop spans 16 amino acids. Systemic immunosuppression or a history of autoimmune disease excluded patients. These data are taken from a study of OX40 agonist ivuxolimab in advanced cancers. About the research overall: Patients undergoing dose escalation presented with hepatocellular carcinoma, melanoma, renal cell or head and neck cancer.

Using immunoSEQ multiplex PCR, the repertoire was profiled, and TCRdb retains in-frame clones only, with some absent. The table includes about 45,000 clones, approximately 91% detected once. The study's findings and limits: The mean number of expanded clones was higher in CD8+ T cells than in CD4+.

The sample consisted of CD4+ or CD8+ T cells sorted from blood, taken in a trial of the OX40 agonist ivuxolimab. This clonotype originated in an adult with an advanced solid tumor such as melanoma, head and neck, liver or kidney cancer. The chain uses TRBV5-1 and TRBJ1-2; TRBD1 matches at 12 bases. Here the CDR3 DNA reads TGCGCCAGCAGCTTATCTACCGGGACAGGGGGCGAAGGCTACACCTTC. This codes for CASSLSTGTGGEGYTF.